The 32 T cell receptor beta chains below all came from one sample that was sequenced in a study of blood T cell repertoires in COVID-19. Measured with immunoSEQ multiplex PCR; TCRdb has only the in-frame clones, and not every one. The sample lists more than 400,000 clones; over 75% were seen once. Sequencing was done on a sample of peripheral blood. Receptor source: a human donor in a cohort sampled during active COVID-19.

The genes are TRBV21-1 and TRBJ1-5. TRBV21-1 is shown as a pseudogene. The CDR3 consists of 16 residues. CDR3 loop: CASSKARAGSNQPQHF. DNA for the CDR3: TGTGCCAGCAGCAAAGCGCGGGCAGGAAGCAATCAGCCCCAGCATTTT.

The rearrangement links TRBV6-5 to TRBJ1-4; D is perhaps TRBD1 (5 bases). This CDR3 is 15 amino acids long. Germline assignment: CDR1 MNHEY and CDR2 SVGAGI. Trimming pared 6 bases from V and 7 bases from J, leaving 18 bases between. This chain's CDR3 is CASSRPAGRSEKLFF. The CDR3 DNA reads as TGTGCCAGCAGCCGCCCAGCAGGGAGGAGTGAAAAACTGTTTTTT.

This chain connects TRBV15 to TRBJ2-1; D gene ambiguous. V gave up 3 bases and J gave up 1 base, with 13 bases separating them. CDR3 length: 16 residues. The germline CDR1 and CDR2 sequences are LNHNV and YYDKDF (reference sequence). CDR3 nucleotide sequence: TGTGCCACCAGCAGTGATTTAGCCGGTTCCTACAATGAGCAGTTCTTC. Its protein is CATSSDLAGSYNEQFF.

The genes are TRBV10-3 and TRBJ2-7; a weak D match, TRBD1 (6 bases). Trimming took off 10 bases at V and 2 bases at J, with 12 bases between the two ends. The CDR3 has 12 amino acids. Germline V gene lookup returns CDR1 ENHRY and CDR2 SYGVKD. The CDR3 reads CATKQGTYEQYF. CDR3 in DNA: TGTGCCACGAAACAGGGTACCTACGAGCAGTACTTC.

This clone has only one observation. The chain is built from TRBV19 and TRBJ2-5, with TRBD2 identical over 8 bases. The CDR3 has 15 residues. The germline CDR1 and CDR2 sequences are LNHDA and SQIVND (reference sequence). The V segment lost 9 bases and the J segment 5 bases; nucleotides outside the gene matches: 14. CDR3 amino acids: CASRRTGSGKETQYF. CDR3 nucleotides: TGTGCCAGCCGCCGAACGGGTAGCGGGAAGGAGACCCAGTACTTC.

The chain carries TRBV7-2 and TRBJ2-7; TRBD2 might be the D (6 bases). The CDR3 loop spans 13 amino acids. The V gene's germline CDR1 is SGHTA and CDR2 FQGNSA. The ends were cut back, 6 bases at V and 9 bases at J, with 18 bases in the middle. In DNA, the CDR3 is TGTGCCAGCAGTCAGGGCCAGCGGGTGGCGCAGTACTTC. This sequence encodes CASSQGQRVAQYF.

The CDR3 DNA follows: TGTGCCAGCAGTGAATTTTCCGCCTACAATGAGCAGTTCTTC. This encodes CASSEFSAYNEQFF. The chain recombines TRBV6-1 with TRBJ2-1; D uncertain. This CDR3 comprises 14 residues. V was clipped by 2 bases and J by 2 bases, with 7 bases between them. Germline V CDR1 and CDR2: MNHNS, SASEGT.

The chain carries TRBV27 and TRBJ2-3; 9 bases agree with TRBD1. Germline CDR1 is MNHEY and CDR2 is SMNVEV (reference sequence). The CDR3 is made up of 16 amino acids. With V trimmed by 7 bases and J by 8 bases, 16 bases remained unmatched. In DNA, the CDR3 is TGTGCCAGCACCCCCGGTGGGACAGGGCCCACCGGTACGCAGTATTTT. Its translation: CASTPGGTGPTGTQYF.

The chain combines TRBV9 with TRBJ2-7; 9 bases line up with TRBD1. This CDR3 comprises 15 residues. The ends lost 0 bases at V and 3 bases at J; junction bases unmatched: 4. Germline V gene sequence: CDR1 SGDLS, CDR2 YYNGEE. CDR3 in DNA: TGTGCCAGCAGCGTAGCTGGACAGGGGTACTACGAGCAGTACTTC. Translating gives CASSVAGQGYYEQYF.

This chain links TRBV5-4 with TRBJ2-1; the match to TRBD1 covers 9 bases. This CDR3 spans 15 amino acids. Germline V CDR1 and CDR2: SGHNT, YYREEE (reference sequence). Trimming removed 4 bases from V and 4 bases from J; junction bases left unmatched: 6. The CDR3 loop is CASSPGQGTYNEQFF. The CDR3 nucleotides read TGTGCCAGCAGCCCCGGACAGGGGACTTACAATGAGCAGTTCTTC.

Written as DNA, the CDR3 is TGTGCCAGCCGCGGACTAGCGGGGTCGGATACGCAGTATTTT. It yields the protein CASRGLAGSDTQYF. The J gene is TRBJ2-3, the V gene TRBV4-2; TRBD2 aligns across 12 bases. There are 14 residues in the CDR3. The germline CDR1 and CDR2 sequences are LGHNA and YNFKEQ. Losses at the gene ends were 8 bases for V and 6 bases for J; bases not matched to a gene: 6.

The V call is TRBV27, the J call TRBJ1-2, with no clear D. V gave up 2 bases and J gave up 4 bases, with 11 bases separating them. Looked up from germline, CDR1 is MNHEY and CDR2 is SMNVEV (reference sequence). This CDR3 spans 14 amino acids. CDR3 DNA: TGTGCCAGCAGTTTACTCCCGAGCGGCTATGGCTACACCTTC. Its translation: CASSLLPSGYGYTF.

J is TRBJ1-1 and V is TRBV12-5; 7 bases are shared with TRBD1. The J segment lost 0 bases and the V segment lost 8 bases, leaving 6 bases of the junction unmatched. The CDR3 spans 14 residues. The V gene's germline CDR1 is LGHNT and CDR2 FRNRAP. The CDR3 bases are TGTGCTAGTTCTTCACAGGGGATGAACACTGAAGCTTTCTTT. Its translation is CASSSQGMNTEAFF.

V and J are TRBV7-9 and TRBJ2-7, with 7 bases matching TRBD2. Germline values: CDR1 SEHNR, CDR2 FQNEAQ (reference sequence). Trimming took 3 bases from V and 0 from J; bases not matched to a gene: 8. The CDR3 runs to 16 residues. In nucleotides, the CDR3 is TGTGCCAGCAGCTTGGGGAGGGGACGGCACTCCTACGAGCAGTACTTC. This sequence encodes CASSLGRGRHSYEQYF.

This chain connects TRBV6-5 to TRBJ1-1; a weak D match, TRBD1 (5 bases). The germline V gene encodes CDR1 MNHEY and CDR2 SVGAGI. CDR3 length equals 14 residues. Deletions cut 0 bases from V and 5 bases from J, with 10 bases between. The CDR3 reads CASSYSQGGTEAFF. In nucleotides, the CDR3 is TGTGCCAGCAGTTACTCGCAGGGTGGGACTGAAGCTTTCTTT.

This clone was seen only a few times. V usage is TRBV28 and J usage is TRBJ1-1, with TRBD1 identical over 12 bases. This CDR3 region has 15 residues. Germline values: CDR1 MDHEN, CDR2 SYDVKM. Trimming removed 7 bases from V and 8 bases from J; junction bases left unmatched: 11. The CDR3 reads CASKIWDRGRVEAFF. DNA of the CDR3: TGTGCCAGCAAAATCTGGGACAGGGGGCGCGTAGAAGCTTTCTTT.

The chain is built from TRBV7-8 and TRBJ1-5; maybe TRBD1 (5 bases). Per the germline V gene, CDR1 is SGHVS and CDR2 is FQNEAQ. V was trimmed by 5 bases and J by 6 bases, leaving 17 bases between them. This CDR3 spans 15 amino acids. The CDR3 DNA follows: TGTGCCAGCAGCCCCGGGCGGGGGGGAGGTCAGCCCCAGCATTTT. Protein sequence: CASSPGRGGGQPQHF.

The rearrangement links TRBV11-2 to TRBJ1-2; tentative D call: TRBD1 (5 bases). The CDR3 spans 15 residues. Germline V lookup: CDR1 SGHAT, CDR2 FQNNGV. The V and J ends lost 2 bases and 4 bases respectively, with 14 bases between them. The CDR3 region is CASSLTQRQSYGYTF. CDR3 bases: TGTGCCAGCAGCTTAACCCAACGACAGAGCTATGGCTACACCTTC.

The rearrangement links TRBV6-5 to TRBJ2-5, with a weak D call TRBD2 (5 bases). The CDR3 is 14 residues long. In germline, CDR1 is MNHEY, CDR2 SVGAGI. The germline V and J ends were trimmed by 6 bases and 4 bases, with 15 bases remaining between them. The DNA of the CDR3 is TGTGCCAGCAGCCTAGGACTTGAGGGAGAGACCCAGTACTTC. Translated: CASSLGLEGETQYF.

The rearrangement uses TRBV9 and TRBJ2-1; 9 nucleotides line up with TRBD2. CDR3 length equals 15 residues. With V trimmed by 2 bases and J by 4 bases, 4 bases remained unmatched. Germline V gene data show CDR1 as SGDLS and CDR2 as YYNGEE. CDR3 nucleotide sequence: TGTGCCAGCAGCGTTAGTAGCGGGGGTTACAATGAGCAGTTCTTC. This encodes CASSVSSGGYNEQFF.

This chain joins TRBV11-2 and TRBJ2-1; 11 bases agree with TRBD2. V lost 6 bases and J lost 4; bases outside the gene matches: 11. The germline V gene has CDR1 SGHAT and CDR2 FQNNGV. The CDR3 runs to 17 residues. CDR3 in amino acids: CASRLLGGTSGYNEQFF. CDR3 nucleotides: TGTGCCAGCAGGTTGCTAGGAGGGACTAGCGGTTACAATGAGCAGTTCTTC. The whole variable domain, filled in from reference TRBV11-2 and TRBJ2-1, reads EAGVAQSPRYKIIEKRQSVAFWCNPISGHATLYWYQQILGQGPKLLIQFQNNGVVDDSQLPKDRFSAERLKGVDSTLKIQPAKLEDSAVYLCASRLLGGTSGYNEQFFGPGTRLTVL.

The CDR3 sequence is CASTGGDGYTF. The CDR3 coding sequence is TGTGCCAGCACAGGGGGCGATGGCTACACCTTC. The rearrangement links TRBV28 to TRBJ1-2; 8 nucleotides match TRBD1. Germline CDR1 MDHEN, CDR2 SYDVKM. The CDR3 consists of 11 residues. V lost 7 bases, J lost 6 bases, and 1 base stayed unmatched.

This chain uses TRBV3-1 (or the pseudogene TRBV3-2) with TRBJ2-1; TRBD2 aligns across 9 bases. With V trimmed by 8 bases and J by 1 base, 3 bases remained unmatched. The CDR3 has 14 amino acids. Per germline, CDR1 LGHDT and CDR2 YNNKEL (reference sequence). CDR3 in amino acids: CASQLAGSYNEQFF. The CDR3 nucleotides are TGTGCCAGCCAGCTAGCGGGGTCCTACAATGAGCAGTTCTTC.

The chain carries TRBV7-3 and TRBJ2-3; D unresolved. Germline V lookup: CDR1 SGHTA, CDR2 FQGTGA. V gave up 6 bases and J gave up 4 bases, with 14 bases separating them. CDR3 length: 14 amino acids. The CDR3 coding sequence is TGTGCCAGCAGTTCTCTTCGACTGCCAGATACGCAGTATTTT. Residues: CASSSLRLPDTQYF.

The rearrangement uses TRBV19 and TRBJ2-6; TRBD1 matches at 8 bases. V lost 5 bases, J lost 0 bases, and 6 bases stayed unmatched. This CDR3 spans 17 amino acids. The V gene's germline CDR1 is LNHDA and CDR2 SQIVND (reference sequence). The CDR3 is CASSDGDRYSGANVLTF. CDR3 sequence (DNA): TGTGCCAGTAGTGATGGGGACAGGTACTCTGGGGCCAACGTCCTGACTTTC.

V gene TRBV11-2 combines with J gene TRBJ2-1; TRBD2 aligns across 7 bases. V lost 5 bases, J lost 5 bases, and 9 bases stayed unmatched. In germline, CDR1 is SGHAT, CDR2 FQNNGV. The CDR3 runs 15 residues. CDR3 nucleotides: TGTGCCAGCAGCCATAGCGGGTATAGGGACAATGAGCAGTTCTTC. Translated: CASSHSGYRDNEQFF.

The genes are TRBV5-6 and TRBJ1-4; tentative D call: TRBD1 (6 bases). The V end lost 1 base, the J end lost 5 bases, and 12 bases lay between the germline ends. This CDR3 has 15 amino acids. CDR1 and CDR2 from the germline V gene are SGHDT and YYEEEE. The CDR3 DNA reads as TGTGCCAGCAGCTTGTTGGGGCAGGGGAATGAAAAACTGTTTTTT. Protein: CASSLLGQGNEKLFF.

The J gene is TRBJ1-4, the V gene TRBV30; possible D gene TRBD1, 6 bases. V was trimmed by 5 bases and J by 6 bases, leaving 16 bases between them. CDR1 is GTSNPN and CDR2 is SVGIG in the germline V gene (reference sequence). The CDR3 has 14 residues. CDR3 sequence: CAWDKGVSYEKLFF. DNA for the CDR3: TGTGCCTGGGATAAGGGGGTTTCGTATGAAAAACTGTTTTTT. The full variable domain, its missing parts supplied by reference TRBV30 and TRBJ1-4, is SQTIHQWPATLVQPVGSPLSLECTVEGTSNPNLYWYRQAAGRGLQLLFYSVGIGQISSEVPQNLSASRPQDRQFILSSKKLLLSDSGFYLCAWDKGVSYEKLFFGSGTQLSVL.

The chain carries TRBV27 and TRBJ1-2; tentative D call: TRBD1 (6 bases). CDR3 size: 13 residues. The germline V gene has CDR1 MNHEY and CDR2 SMNVEV (reference sequence). With 4 bases removed from V and 5 bases from J, the gap between germline ends came to 11 bases. The CDR3 here is CASSWDKQYGYTF. CDR3 nucleotide sequence: TGTGCCAGCAGTTGGGACAAACAGTATGGCTACACCTTC.

This clone appeared a few times. The V call is TRBV20-1, the J call TRBJ1-5; TRBD1 matches 8 bases. The germline CDR1 and CDR2 sequences are DFQATT and SNEGSKA (reference sequence). The CDR3 sequence is 16 residues long. Trimming at V came to 3 bases and at J to 0 bases, leaving 7 bases not matched to a gene. The CDR3 spells CSASRTGSLSNQPQHF. Here the CDR3 DNA reads TGCAGTGCTAGTAGGACAGGGAGTCTTAGCAATCAGCCCCAGCATTTT.

The chain is built from TRBV12-3 or TRBV12-4 and TRBJ1-5; D is undetermined. The CDR3 totals 13 residues. Trimming took off 2 bases at V and 6 bases at J, with 8 bases between the two ends. The CDR3 sequence is CASSLTAGQPQHF. The CDR3 region has the DNA TGTGCCAGCAGTTTAACAGCCGGTCAGCCCCAGCATTTT.

The gene calls are TRBV4-2 and TRBJ1-4; no definite D call. CDR3 size: 11 residues. Per the germline V gene, CDR1 is LGHNA and CDR2 is YNFKEQ. Trimming took off 4 bases at V and 8 bases at J, with 5 bases between the two ends. CDR3 DNA sequence: TGTGCCAGCAGCCTCGAGGAAAAACTGTTTTTT. This gives the protein CASSLEEKLFF.